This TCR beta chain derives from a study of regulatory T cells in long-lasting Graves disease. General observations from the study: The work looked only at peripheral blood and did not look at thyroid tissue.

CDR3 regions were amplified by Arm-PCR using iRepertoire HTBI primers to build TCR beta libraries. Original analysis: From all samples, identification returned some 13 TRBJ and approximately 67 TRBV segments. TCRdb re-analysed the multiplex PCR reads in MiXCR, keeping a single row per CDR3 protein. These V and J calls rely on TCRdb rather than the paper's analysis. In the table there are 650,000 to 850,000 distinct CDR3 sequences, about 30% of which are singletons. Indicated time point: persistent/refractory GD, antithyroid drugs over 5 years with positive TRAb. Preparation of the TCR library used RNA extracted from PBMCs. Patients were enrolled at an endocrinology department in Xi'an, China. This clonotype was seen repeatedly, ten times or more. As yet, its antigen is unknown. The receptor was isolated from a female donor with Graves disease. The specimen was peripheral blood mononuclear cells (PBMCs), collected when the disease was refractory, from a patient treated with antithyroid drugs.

In DNA, the CDR3 is TGCAGTGCTAGAGGACCGTTGAACACTGAAGCTTTCTTT. It codes for CSARGPLNTEAFF. The chain recombines TRBV20-1 with TRBJ1-1; D gene unclear. V lost 1 base and J 0 bases, leaving 6 bases between the germline ends. Germline CDR1 reads DFQATT; CDR2 reads SNEGSKA (reference sequence). CDR3 length equals 13 residues.